Each of the 5 T cell receptor beta chains below was sequenced from the same sample in a study of molecular identifiers for immune sequencing clone quantification. MiXCR was run by TCRdb on the PCR reads, yielding one entry per CDR3 protein. The sample comprises over 600,000 distinct CDR3 sequences, about 20% of which are singletons, and roughly 0.83% rests with the top ten. Sequencing was done on a sample of naive CD8+ T cells from blood, with Jurkat cell RNA spiked in. As for subset: FACS-sorted CD8+CD4-CCR7+CD45RA+ naive T cells. The receptors here all came from a human donor in good health. Some libraries in this study had Jurkat cell RNA spiked in.

The J gene is TRBJ2-2, the V gene TRBV3-1; 7 bases fit TRBD2. From germline, CDR1 is LGHDT and CDR2 YNNKEL (reference sequence). This CDR3 is 17 amino acids long. The V segment lost 3 bases and the J segment 1 base; nucleotides outside the gene matches: 8. In DNA, the CDR3 is TGTGCCAGCAGCCACCTCCCTCTAGCGGAGAACACCGGGGAGCTGTTTTTT. Protein: CASSHLPLAENTGELFF.

This clonotype has only a few counts. This chain connects TRBV27 to TRBJ2-2; D is unclear. Germline V gives CDR1 MNHEY, CDR2 SMNVEV (reference sequence). The germline V and J ends were trimmed by 6 bases and 7 bases, with 15 bases remaining between them. The CDR3 is made up of 14 amino acids. The CDR3 region is CASRLQLEFGELFF. In DNA, the CDR3 is TGTGCCAGCAGACTCCAGCTTGAGTTCGGGGAGCTGTTTTTT.

As regards this clonotype: This may stem from a read error, because a much larger clone lies one nucleotide away. The chain joins TRBV12-3 or TRBV12-4 to TRBJ2-5, with 8 bases lining up with TRBD2. The J segment lost 3 bases and the V segment lost 3 bases, leaving 9 bases of the junction unmatched. The CDR3 has 16 amino acids. The chain's CDR3 is CASSLSSGTRKETQYF. CDR3 sequence (DNA): TGTGCCAGCAGTTTGAGCTCTGGGACTAGAAAAGAGACCCAGTACTTC.

The table lists this clonotype with many counts. The genes are TRBV9 and TRBJ2-3; D gene unclear. The length of the CDR3 is 12 residues. The germline V gene encodes CDR1 SGDLS and CDR2 YYNGEE. Trimming stripped 3 bases from V and 4 bases from J, with 6 bases between. This CDR3 is CASSEASDTQYF. The CDR3 DNA reads as TGTGCCAGCAGCGAAGCATCAGATACGCAGTATTTT.

This clonotype was seen many times. This chain connects TRBV29-1 to TRBJ2-3; unclear D gene. Trimming cost V 6 bases and J 5 bases, with 21 bases left between them. CDR1 and CDR2 from the germline V gene are SQVTM and ANQGSEA. The length of the CDR3 is 15 residues. The CDR3 region is CSVGLADLWGDTQYF. The CDR3 bases are TGCAGCGTCGGTCTCGCGGATCTATGGGGAGATACGCAGTATTTT.